This T cell receptor beta chain was sequenced during a study of T-cell reconstitution after alpha-beta-depleted transplantation in children (dated by TCRdb to about 2016). In terms of the full investigation: The study quantitatively tracked T-cell immune reconstitution after TCRalphabeta/CD19-depleted allogeneic hematopoietic cell transplantation in children using TCR repertoire profiling. Overall study results and their limits: In some patients, high TCRbeta diversity at day 60 was attributed to recipient T cells and intrathymic progenitors that had survived conditioning. The apparently early recovery of alphabetaT-cell counts about two months after transplant reportedly depended on only several hundred rapidly expanded clones that came from non-depleted graft cells. The frequencies of hyperexpanded clones fell over the following months, and after one year, T-cell counts and TCRbeta diversity were mostly attributed to newly produced T cells.

This clonotype was seen more than once but under ten times. Its antigen remains unidentified. Nothing much larger sits one base from this clone, and base qualities are not available. The sample's treatment or condition, from its label and the paper: allogeneic hematopoietic cell transplantation with graft depleted of TCRalphabeta T cells and CD19 B cells. Transplant recipients were children who received TCRalphabeta/CD19-depleted allogeneic hematopoietic cell grafts. Library prep was done by PCR. Instrument on record: Illumina HiSeq 2500. TCR library preparation used molecular barcoding, with unique molecular identifiers applied to normalize quantification of the TCRbeta repertoire. TCRdb's own reprocessing of the public reads used fastp at Q25 and MiXCR and kept productive beta chains. Under each unique CDR3 protein, matching rows form one entry showing the most common genes and DNA. The sample has 250,000 to 300,000 distinct CDR3 sequences on record, 6.5% to 9% of them singletons. The top ten hold approximately 9.6% of the sample.

At the junction V is shortened by 3 bases and J by 4 bases; bases outside the gene matches: 6. The CDR3 covers 14 residues, taking in both the cysteine and the phenylalanine. The kept DNA is CDR3 alone, 42 bases in frame from the first base. For CDR1 and CDR2, the germline V gene (reference sequence) lists DFQATT and SNEGSKA. The sample in question was peripheral blood, obtained 360 days after TCRalphabeta/CD19-depleted stem cell transplant. The sequence links TRBV20-1 to TRBJ2-1, and 7 junctional nucleotides match TRBD2. This TCR was recovered from a female patient between 2 and 10 years old who had a stem cell transplant for Fanconi anemia, so the T cells may come from the graft donor. CDR3 sequence: CSASVPGGYNEQFF. The sequenced DNA: TGCAGTGCTAGTGTTCCGGGGGGATACAATGAGCAGTTCTTC.